What follows is one T cell receptor beta chain and its context. The data stem from a study of cytomegalovirus exposure and HLA in healthy donors. The PCR was carried out with 60 Vbeta primers and 13 Jbeta primers. TCRdb keeps only in-frame clones here, not all; method: immunoSEQ multiplex PCR. The top ten hold about 2.4% of the sample, which has 150,000 to 160,000 clones, about 88% seen once. Germline trimming cut 6 bases from V and 4 bases from J; bases unmatched to any gene: 8. CDR3 length equals 14 residues. CDR1 and CDR2 (germline): MDHEN, SYDVKM. The origin of this receptor is a woman between 18 and 29 years old in good health and CMV-seronegative. The rearrangement links TRBV28 to TRBJ2-5; 7 bases fit TRBD2. Source material: PBMCs. Written as DNA, the CDR3 is TGTGCCAGCAGCCGCGGTGGGGGGGGAGAGACCCAGTACTTC. Translated, it gives CASSRGGGGETQYF.